These 29 T cell receptor beta chains share one sample of origin, sequenced in a study of blood T cells in healthy people across ages. Together with a sample-barcoded 5' primer, a J-beta primer mix was included in a second PCR lasting roughly 6 to 12 cycles. TCRdb itself ran the 5' RACE reads through MiXCR, one entry per CDR3 protein. The table shows 1.5 million or so distinct CDR3 sequences, with around two fifths occurring only once. The sequencing sample was made of blood. These TCRs come from a woman aged 18-29 years in good health.

This clonotype occurred many times. The genes are TRBV12-3 or TRBV12-4 and TRBJ2-1, with 8 bases fitting TRBD2. V shed 5 bases, J shed 8 bases, and the junction held 2 bases outside the gene matches. The CDR3 extends over 12 amino acids. Here the CDR3 reads CASSPTSDEQFF. CDR3 DNA sequence: TGTGCCAGCAGTCCGACTAGCGATGAGCAGTTCTTC.

This chain links TRBV20-1 with TRBJ2-7; 8 bases line up with TRBD2. Germline V gene lookup returns CDR1 DFQATT and CDR2 SNEGSKA (reference sequence). The CDR3 is made up of 14 amino acids. Trimming cost V 7 bases and J 2 bases; bases outside gene matches: 10. The CDR3 bases are TGCAGTGTCCCCCCGCCGGGGGGGCCCTACGAGCAGTACTTC. Amino acids: CSVPPPGGPYEQYF.

The chain employs TRBV27 and TRBJ2-7; 9 nucleotides align to TRBD2. The V gene end was trimmed by 4 bases and the J gene end by 3 bases; junction bases not matched to a gene: 7. Germline values: CDR1 MNHEY, CDR2 SMNVEV (reference sequence). This CDR3 is 15 amino acids long. CDR3 residues: CASSSKRGERYEQYF. CDR3 nucleotide sequence: TGTGCCAGCAGTTCCAAGCGGGGGGAACGCTACGAGCAGTACTTC.

V gene TRBV10-3 combines with J gene TRBJ2-7, with D tentatively TRBD1 (6 bases). The CDR3 covers 14 residues. Germline V lookup: CDR1 ENHRY, CDR2 SYGVKD. Trimming took off 7 bases at V and 3 bases at J, with 16 bases between the two ends. CDR3 amino acids: CAITSNRELYEQYF. The CDR3 DNA reads TGTGCCATCACGTCGAACAGGGAACTCTACGAGCAGTACTTC.

V is TRBV10-3 and J is TRBJ1-5; 7 bases agree with TRBD1. CDR1 and CDR2 (germline): ENHRY, SYGVKD. The V segment lost 11 bases and the J segment 4 bases; nucleotides outside the gene matches: 14. This CDR3 comprises 15 residues. The DNA of the CDR3 is TGTGCCGCCCGTGATTCCGGGACAGAGAATCAGCCCCAGCATTTT. Amino acid sequence: CAARDSGTENQPQHF.

The V and J genes are TRBV3-1 and TRBJ2-1; no reliable D call. This CDR3 spans 13 amino acids. V shed 0 bases and J shed 13 bases, with 13 bases lying between them. Germline V gene sequence: CDR1 LGHDT, CDR2 YNNKEL (reference sequence). The DNA for the CDR3 is TGTGCCAGCAGCCAAGAATCCCGGCAGACCCAGTTCTTC. Amino acids: CASSQESRQTQFF.

A few counts support this clonotype. The rearrangement links TRBV20-1 to TRBJ2-3; 7 nucleotides match TRBD2. V lost 0 bases and J lost 4; bases outside the gene matches: 4. The CDR3 runs to 14 residues. The germline CDR1 and CDR2 sequences are DFQATT and SNEGSKA (reference sequence). The CDR3 loop is CSARDGAGSDTQYF. The CDR3 nucleotides read TGCAGTGCTAGAGATGGAGCGGGGTCAGATACGCAGTATTTT.

This clonotype was detected a few times. The rearrangement links TRBV20-1 to TRBJ1-6; D gene uncertain. V shed 2 bases and J shed 0 bases, with 11 bases lying between them. The CDR3 runs 16 residues. The germline V gene has CDR1 DFQATT and CDR2 SNEGSKA (reference sequence). Here the CDR3 DNA reads TGCAGTGCTAGAACTCTAGACACCTCCTATAATTCACCCCTCCACTTT. Translating gives CSARTLDTSYNSPLHF.

The chain employs TRBV6-5 and TRBJ1-2; TRBD1 might be the D (5 bases). In germline, CDR1 is MNHEY, CDR2 SVGAGI. With 6 bases removed from V and 4 bases from J, the gap between germline ends came to 21 bases. The CDR3 extends over 16 amino acids. The CDR3 is CASSPIRAGPGYGYTF. The DNA of the CDR3 is TGTGCCAGCAGCCCTATAAGGGCGGGGCCTGGCTATGGCTACACCTTC.

In this sample, this clonotype turned up a few times. V usage is TRBV5-1 and J usage is TRBJ2-5; 9 positions match TRBD2. Germline CDR1 reads SGHRS; CDR2 reads YFSETQ. V shed 1 base and J 11 bases; nucleotides not matched to a gene: 12. The CDR3 is made up of 15 amino acids. CDR3 residues: CASSLHPAGGGEQYF. The CDR3 nucleotides read TGCGCCAGCAGCTTGCATCCAGCGGGGGGCGGAGAGCAGTACTTC.

The table lists this clonotype with a few counts. A read error may produce the germline difference seen at one junction end. V gene TRBV12-3 or TRBV12-4 combines with J gene TRBJ1-6, with D hard to call. The CDR3 loop spans 14 amino acids. This chain's CDR3 is CANSPRRRDSPLHF. The CDR3 region has the DNA TGTGCCAACAGTCCGCGGCGGAGGGATTCACCCCTCCACTTT.

The rearrangement uses TRBV27 and TRBJ2-2; D unresolved. With 0 bases removed from V and 4 bases from J, the gap between germline ends came to 9 bases. Germline V gene lookup returns CDR1 MNHEY and CDR2 SMNVEV (reference sequence). This CDR3 spans 15 amino acids. The CDR3 DNA reads as TGTGCCAGCAGTTTATCAGCAATGGGCACCGGGGAGCTGTTTTTT. It encodes CASSLSAMGTGELFF.

The chain combines TRBV2 with TRBJ2-1; 7 bases are shared with TRBD2. Germline V lookup: CDR1 SNHLY, CDR2 FYNNEI. The CDR3 is 15 residues long. V gave up 7 bases and J gave up 4 bases; unmatched junction bases: 10. Here the CDR3 DNA reads TGTGCCAGCAAACAGAGACTAGCTTCGTACAATGAGCAGTTCTTC. It specifies CASKQRLASYNEQFF. Using reference TRBV2 and TRBJ2-1 for the parts outside the CDR3, the full variable domain is EPEVTQTPSHQVTQMGQEVILRCVPISNHLYFYWYRQILGQKVEFLVSFYNNEISEKSEIFDDQFSVERPDGSNFTLKIRSTKLEDSAMYFCASKQRLASYNEQFFGPGTRLTVL.

The chain links TRBV4-1 to TRBJ2-1; 12 bases map to TRBD2. The CDR3 consists of 13 residues. Germline values: CDR1 MGHRA, CDR2 YSYEKL. The trim removed 6 bases at V and 13 bases at J, leaving 7 bases unmatched. CDR3 DNA sequence: TGCGCCAGCAGTCTAGCGGGGGGGCAGACCCAGTTCTTC. Its protein product is CASSLAGGQTQFF.

The chain uses TRBV2 and TRBJ2-5; D is ambiguous. TRBJ2-1 matches the DNA end more closely, so the J call is doubtful. The CDR3 runs 15 residues. The germline V gene has CDR1 SNHLY and CDR2 FYNNEI. The CDR3 region is CASSEWQTTQETQFF. The CDR3 DNA sequence: TGTGCCAGCAGTGAGTGGCAGACCACCCAAGAGACCCAGTTCTTC.

This clonotype has just a few counts. This chain uses TRBV4-1 with TRBJ2-1, with 7 bases matching TRBD2. Germline V gene data show CDR1 as MGHRA and CDR2 as YSYEKL. With V trimmed by 1 base and J by 0 bases, 6 bases remained unmatched. CDR3 length: 17 residues. The CDR3 DNA sequence: TGCGCCAGCAGCCAAGGCTCCGGGGGGAGCTCCTACAATGAGCAGTTCTTC. This sequence encodes CASSQGSGGSSYNEQFF.

The chain carries TRBV5-6 and TRBJ2-5, with 8 nucleotides matching TRBD1. The junction had 6 bases not matched to a gene; V was cut back by 3 bases and J by 11 bases. The CDR3 spans 12 residues. Germline V gene sequence: CDR1 SGHDT, CDR2 YYEEEE. CDR3 residues: CASSSGQVEQYF. In nucleotides, the CDR3 is TGTGCCAGCAGCTCGGGACAGGTGGAGCAGTACTTC.

The chain employs TRBV4-2 and TRBJ2-1, with 10 bases lining up with TRBD2. The CDR3 runs 17 residues. Germline V CDR1 and CDR2: LGHNA, YNFKEQ. V was clipped by 0 bases and J by 7 bases; unmatched bases: 9. The CDR3 is CASSQESQRGGWNEQFF. DNA for the CDR3: TGTGCCAGCAGCCAAGAGTCCCAGCGGGGGGGTTGGAATGAGCAGTTCTTC.

This clonotype has a handful of counts. The V and J genes are TRBV12-3 or TRBV12-4 and TRBJ2-2, with D hard to call. V gave up 3 bases and J gave up 4 bases, with 15 bases separating them. CDR3 length: 16 residues. The CDR3 sequence is CASSFGSTAITGELFF. CDR3 nucleotides: TGTGCCAGCAGTTTTGGTAGCACTGCTATCACCGGGGAGCTGTTTTTT.

The chain links TRBV5-1 to TRBJ2-1, with a possible D match to TRBD1 (6 bases). Germline V gene data show CDR1 as SGHRS and CDR2 as YFSETQ. This CDR3 region has 13 residues. V lost 7 bases, J lost 7 bases, and 15 bases lay in between. The CDR3 sequence: CASRTGQPNEQFF. CDR3 DNA sequence: TGCGCCAGCCGCACTGGACAGCCGAATGAGCAGTTCTTC.

The chain is built from TRBV12-3 or TRBV12-4 and TRBJ2-7; 8 positions agree with TRBD2. Losses at the gene ends were 6 bases for V and 1 base for J; bases not matched to a gene: 8. This CDR3 comprises 15 residues. Here the CDR3 reads CASSPGLVLSYEQYF. DNA for the CDR3: TGTGCCAGCAGCCCGGGACTAGTTCTATCCTACGAGCAGTACTTC.

This clonotype was picked up a small number of times. The V and J genes are TRBV5-5 and TRBJ2-1, with D possibly being TRBD2 (6 bases). V dropped 4 bases and J dropped 4 bases, with 15 bases sitting between them. This CDR3 has 15 residues. Germline values: CDR1 SGHKS, CDR2 YYEKEE (reference sequence). CDR3 nucleotides: TGTGCCAGCAGCCCGCTGGGGACTCCTTACAATGAGCAGTTCTTC. Translated, it gives CASSPLGTPYNEQFF.

There are a few counts of this clonotype. The gene calls are TRBV30 and TRBJ1-1; D unclear. Trimming stripped 3 bases from V and 1 base from J, with 9 bases between. The CDR3 spans 13 residues. The V gene's germline CDR1 is GTSNPN and CDR2 SVGIG (reference sequence). For the CDR3, the DNA is TGTGCCTGGAGACGGGGTGCGAACACTGAAGCTTTCTTT. It encodes CAWRRGANTEAFF.

This clonotype was seen a handful of times. The chain recombines TRBV11-2 with TRBJ2-7; 11 bases are shared with TRBD2. V lost 4 bases to trimming and J lost 3 bases; unmatched junction nucleotides: 23. Germline V lookup: CDR1 SGHAT, CDR2 FQNNGV. The CDR3 sequence is 21 residues long. The CDR3 bases are TGTGCCAGCAGCTCGCCAGCCGGGACTAGCGGCCCCCAAATGACTTTCTACGAGCAGTACTTC. Translating it yields CASSSPAGTSGPQMTFYEQYF.

In this sample, this clonotype turned up many times. A read error may produce the germline difference seen at one junction end. V gene TRBV6-2 or TRBV6-3 combines with J gene TRBJ2-1; 8 bases match TRBD2. The V gene's germline CDR1 is MNHEY and CDR2 SVGEGT. There are 14 residues in the CDR3. Here the CDR3 reads CAGRGSGRTNEQFF. The CDR3 DNA sequence: TGTGCCGGCAGAGGGAGCGGGAGAACGAATGAGCAGTTCTTC.

The chain has TRBV10-3 and TRBJ2-1; no clear D. The V and J ends lost 2 bases and 12 bases respectively, with 8 bases between them. Germline V gives CDR1 ENHRY, CDR2 SYGVKD. The CDR3 spans 11 residues. This chain's CDR3 is CAISEGDGQFF. Here the CDR3 DNA reads TGTGCCATCAGTGAGGGAGATGGGCAGTTCTTC.

This clonotype showed up just a few times. The chain employs TRBV13 and TRBJ2-4; D gene unclear. Germline CDR1 and CDR2: PRHDT and FYEKMQ (reference sequence). V was cut by 5 bases and J by 10 bases, with 18 bases left in between. This CDR3 contains 14 residues. The CDR3 sequence is CASSPAGGYGIQYF. The DNA of the CDR3 is TGTGCCAGCAGCCCCGCTGGTGGGTACGGGATTCAGTACTTC.

This chain links TRBV20-1 with TRBJ1-6; D may be TRBD1 (6 bases). The CDR3 is 16 residues long. Trimming took off 5 bases at V and 1 base at J, with 15 bases between the two ends. Germline V gene lookup returns CDR1 DFQATT and CDR2 SNEGSKA (reference sequence). In DNA, the CDR3 is TGCAGTGCTGGAGCAGGGGAAGGGTCCTATAATTCACCCCTCCACTTT. Residues: CSAGAGEGSYNSPLHF.

The table lists this clonotype with a count of one. The rearrangement links TRBV20-1 to TRBJ1-1; D remains ambiguous. CDR3 length: 12 residues. V was cut by 3 bases and J by 0 bases, with 5 bases left in between. Germline V gives CDR1 DFQATT, CDR2 SNEGSKA (reference sequence). CDR3 in DNA: TGCAGTGCTAGTAAGGTGAACACTGAAGCTTTCTTT. Translating gives CSASKVNTEAFF.